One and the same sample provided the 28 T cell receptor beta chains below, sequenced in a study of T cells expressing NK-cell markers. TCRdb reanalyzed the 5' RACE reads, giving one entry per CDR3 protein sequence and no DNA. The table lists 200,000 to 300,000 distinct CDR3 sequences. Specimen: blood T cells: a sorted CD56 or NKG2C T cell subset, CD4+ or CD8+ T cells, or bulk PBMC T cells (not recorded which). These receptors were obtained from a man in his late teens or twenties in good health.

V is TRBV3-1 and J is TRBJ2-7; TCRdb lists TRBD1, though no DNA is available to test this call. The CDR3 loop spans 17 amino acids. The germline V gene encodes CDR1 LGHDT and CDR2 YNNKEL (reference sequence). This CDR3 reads CASSQGLLGQGYYEQYF.

The CDR3 region is CASRLLAGGSSYNEQFF. The chain carries TRBV6-5 and TRBJ2-1; with no DNA, the TCRdb D assignment of TRBD2 cannot be verified. The CDR3 is 17 residues long. The germline V gene has CDR1 MNHEY and CDR2 SVGAGI.

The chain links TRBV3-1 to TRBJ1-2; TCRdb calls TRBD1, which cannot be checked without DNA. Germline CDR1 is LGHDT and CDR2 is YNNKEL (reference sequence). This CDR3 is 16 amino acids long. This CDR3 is CASSSDGTGKIHGYTF.

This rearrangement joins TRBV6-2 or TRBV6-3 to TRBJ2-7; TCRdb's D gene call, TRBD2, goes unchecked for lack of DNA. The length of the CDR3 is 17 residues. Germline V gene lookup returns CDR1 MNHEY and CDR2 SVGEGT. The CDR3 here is CASSYSIAAGGSPQQYF.

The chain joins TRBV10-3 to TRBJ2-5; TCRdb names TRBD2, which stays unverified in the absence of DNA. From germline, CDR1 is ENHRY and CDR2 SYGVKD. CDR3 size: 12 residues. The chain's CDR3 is CAIKTSSETQYF.

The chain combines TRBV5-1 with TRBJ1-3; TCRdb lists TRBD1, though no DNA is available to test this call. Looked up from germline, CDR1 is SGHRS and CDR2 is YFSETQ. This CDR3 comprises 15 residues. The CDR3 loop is CASSGDAVAGNTIYF.

CDR3 sequence reads: CASSQVAGAGENIQYF. This chain links TRBV4-2 with TRBJ2-4; TCRdb gives TRBD1 as the D gene, but with no DNA this cannot be confirmed. The length of the CDR3 is 16 residues. Germline V lookup: CDR1 LGHNA, CDR2 YNFKEQ.

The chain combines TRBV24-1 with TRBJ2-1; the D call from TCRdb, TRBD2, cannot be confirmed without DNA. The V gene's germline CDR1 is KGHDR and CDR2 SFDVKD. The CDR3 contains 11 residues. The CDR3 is CATRGLREQFF.

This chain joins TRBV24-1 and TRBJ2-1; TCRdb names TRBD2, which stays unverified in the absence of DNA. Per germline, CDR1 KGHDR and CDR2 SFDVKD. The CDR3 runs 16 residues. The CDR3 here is CATSDRALSSYNEQFF.

The CDR3 spells CASSSRGTSGSLPHEQFF. The J gene is TRBJ2-1, the V gene TRBV11-2; TCRdb reports TRBD2, a call that lacks DNA to check it against. Germline-derived CDR1 and CDR2 are SGHAT and FQNNGV. This CDR3 has 18 amino acids.

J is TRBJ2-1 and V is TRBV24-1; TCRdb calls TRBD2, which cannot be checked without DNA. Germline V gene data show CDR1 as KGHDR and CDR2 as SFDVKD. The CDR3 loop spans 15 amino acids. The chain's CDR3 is CATSDLGSGGNEQFF.

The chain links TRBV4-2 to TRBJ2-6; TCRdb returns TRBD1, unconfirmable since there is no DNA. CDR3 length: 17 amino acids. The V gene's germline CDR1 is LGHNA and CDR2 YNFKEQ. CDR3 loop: CASSNPGQGAGANVLTF.

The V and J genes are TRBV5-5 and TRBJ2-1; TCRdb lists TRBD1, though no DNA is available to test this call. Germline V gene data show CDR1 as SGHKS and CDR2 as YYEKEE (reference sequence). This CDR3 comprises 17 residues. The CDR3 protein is CASSGQGAGGPYNEQFF.

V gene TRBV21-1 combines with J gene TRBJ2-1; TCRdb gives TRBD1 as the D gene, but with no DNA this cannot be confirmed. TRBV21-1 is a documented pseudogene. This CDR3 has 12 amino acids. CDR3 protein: CASSKGSRAVFF.

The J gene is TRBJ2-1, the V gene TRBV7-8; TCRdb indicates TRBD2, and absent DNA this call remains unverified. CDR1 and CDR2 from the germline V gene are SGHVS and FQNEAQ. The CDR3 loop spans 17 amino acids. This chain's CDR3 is CASSLIRTSGRGNEQFF. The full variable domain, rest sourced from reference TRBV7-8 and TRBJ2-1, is GAGVSQSPRYKVAKRGQDVALRCDPISGHVSLFWYQQALGQGPEFLTYFQNEAQLDKSGLPSDRFFAERPEGSVSTLKIQRTQQEDSAVYLCASSLIRTSGRGNEQFFGPGTRLTVL.

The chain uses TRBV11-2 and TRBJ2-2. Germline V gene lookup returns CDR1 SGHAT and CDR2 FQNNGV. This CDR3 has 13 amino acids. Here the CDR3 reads CASSPRYSGELFF.

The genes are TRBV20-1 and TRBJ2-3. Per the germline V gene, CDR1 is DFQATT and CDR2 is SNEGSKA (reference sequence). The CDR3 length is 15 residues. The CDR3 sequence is CSAHGVGRRTDTQYF.

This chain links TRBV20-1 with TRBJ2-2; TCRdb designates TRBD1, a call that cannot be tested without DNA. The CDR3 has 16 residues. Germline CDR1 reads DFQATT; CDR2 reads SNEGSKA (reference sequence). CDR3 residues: CSARGTPGQRTGELFF.

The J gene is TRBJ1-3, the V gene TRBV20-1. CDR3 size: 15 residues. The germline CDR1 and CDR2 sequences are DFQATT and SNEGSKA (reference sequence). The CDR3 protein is CSAVGEIYSGNTIYF.

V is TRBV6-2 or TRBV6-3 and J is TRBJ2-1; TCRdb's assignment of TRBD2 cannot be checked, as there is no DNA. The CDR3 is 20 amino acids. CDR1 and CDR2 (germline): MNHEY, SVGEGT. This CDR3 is CASSYIRPSGRAITSNEQFF.

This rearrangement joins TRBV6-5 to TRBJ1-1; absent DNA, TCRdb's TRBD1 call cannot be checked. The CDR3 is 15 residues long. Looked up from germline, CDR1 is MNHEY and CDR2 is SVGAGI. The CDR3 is CASSNSEQGYTEAFF.

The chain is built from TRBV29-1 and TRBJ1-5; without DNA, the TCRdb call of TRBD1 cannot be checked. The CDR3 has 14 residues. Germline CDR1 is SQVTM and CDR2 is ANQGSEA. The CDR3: CSVRDRDRNQPQHF.

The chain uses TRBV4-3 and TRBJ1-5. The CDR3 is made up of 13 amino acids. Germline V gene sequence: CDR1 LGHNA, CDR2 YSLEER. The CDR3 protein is CASSQDLSGPQHF.

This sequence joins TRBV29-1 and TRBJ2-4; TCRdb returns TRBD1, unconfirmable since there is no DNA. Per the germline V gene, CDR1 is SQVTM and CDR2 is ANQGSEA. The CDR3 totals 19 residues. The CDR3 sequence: CSVEVRTGGARKAKNIQYF.

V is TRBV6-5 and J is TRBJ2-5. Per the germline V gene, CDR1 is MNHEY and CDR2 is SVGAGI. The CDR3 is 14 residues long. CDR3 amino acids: CASSYSTLGETQYF.

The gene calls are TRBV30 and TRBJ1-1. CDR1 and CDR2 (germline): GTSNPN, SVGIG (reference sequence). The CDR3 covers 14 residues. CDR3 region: CAWSVRLGDTEAFF.

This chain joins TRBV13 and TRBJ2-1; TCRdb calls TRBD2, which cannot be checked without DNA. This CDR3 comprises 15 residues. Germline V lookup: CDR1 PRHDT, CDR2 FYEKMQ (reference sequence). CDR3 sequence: CASSLVSSGENEQFF.

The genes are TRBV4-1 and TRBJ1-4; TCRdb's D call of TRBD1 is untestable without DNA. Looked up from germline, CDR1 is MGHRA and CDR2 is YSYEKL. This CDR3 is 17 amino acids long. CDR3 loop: CASSQMPAAGGVHRLFF.